The sequence of this T cell receptor (beta chain) was determined in a study of T cell repertoires in cytomegalovirus infection (dated by TCRdb to between 2019 and 2020). For context, the study as a whole: Recently identified HLA-C-restricted CMV epitopes, whose presentation resists viral immunomodulation, were targeted by peptide stimulations together with well-studied HLA-B-restricted epitopes. Donor HLA type was relevant to the analysis, as public TCR beta signatures indicated carriage of CMV infection together with the matching HLA type.

The treatment or condition label of this sample denotes: in vitro stimulation with specific CMV peptide epitopes to enrich CMV-specific T cells. The full study reports these points: The ex vivo response was dominated by HLA-C-restricted CMV-specific TCR beta clonotypes, and the single most frequent clonotype in two of eight donors was supplied by these HLA-C-restricted clonotypes. Cumulative frequency of public TCR beta family members discriminated carriers of CMV infection plus the relevant HLA type in this cohort and an independent roughly 340-donor cohort.

The CDR3 numbers 18 residues from cysteine through phenylalanine. Kept here is only the CDR3 DNA, which spans 54 bases and is read in frame from base 1. As encoded in the germline V gene, CDR1 is KGHDR while CDR2 is SFDVKD. Cut back by 5 bases and 0 bases, the V and J ends lie 21 bases apart. Instrument used: Illumina HiSeq 1500. Starting from the raw public reads, TCRdb applied fastp trimming at Q25, assembled clones with MiXCR and retained in-frame beta chains. Every entry covers one CDR3 protein and lists the most common genes and DNA from its rows. This sample lists about 74,000 distinct CDR3 sequences; about 29% were detected once. The ten largest account for 45% to 75% of the sample. Many counts were recorded for this clonotype. The clone's antigen remains unknown. Base qualities are not recorded, but no much larger clone differs from it by a single base.

Sequencing used CD8+ T cells from cultured PBMCs, obtained from culture after CMV antigen stimulation. The chain is made from TRBV24-1 and TRBJ1-1; matching of 6 bases hints at TRBD1 as the D gene. The source is a human donor in good health (CMV status not recorded). Some clones in this sample may be carry-over from other donors' samples. DNA sequence: TGTGCCACCAGTGCTGAGCGGAAGGGGGGGGTGATGAACACTGAAGCTTTCTTT. Its amino acids are CATSAERKGGVMNTEAFF.